This section outlines one T cell receptor (beta chain) sequence together with its context. The antigen remains unidentified. The CDR3 has 17 amino acids. Per the germline V gene, CDR1 is MNHNS and CDR2 is SASEGT. Unmatched junction bases numbered 8, after V lost 4 bases and J lost 0 bases. Repertoires were generated with immunoSEQ multiplex PCR, while TCRdb's copy carries only in-frame clones and drops some. The sample includes approximately 1.9 million clones, just over 90% seen only once; the top ten take 1.5% to 2%. Naive CD8 cells lacked CD45RO and underwent positive selection for CCR7, leaving out terminally differentiated effector memory CD45RA+ cells. The data originate from a study of shared clonotypes between healthy human individuals. Study details: A few men and a couple of women, aged 18 to 49, were donors.

Findings and limits, study-wide: Sampling was confined to blood; repertoires within tissues likely differ.

The source material was naive CD8+ T cells from PBMCs. The rearrangement joins TRBV6-1 to TRBJ2-1, with 8 bases aligning to TRBD2. This clonotype was obtained from a man between 18 and 29 years old in good health. Some clones in this sample may be carry-over from other donors' samples. Here the CDR3 reads CASSGPGGASSYNEQFF. The CDR3, as DNA: TGTGCCAGCAGTGGGCCGGGGGGGGCCAGCTCCTACAATGAGCAGTTCTTC.